This TCR beta chain was sequenced during a study of PD-L1 blockade in urothelial cancer. For the study at large: About nine tenths of the roughly 29 patients comprised males who had bladder-origin urothelial cancer. A median around 140,000 T cells were found in blood samples.

Some clones are missing from TCRdb's copy, which holds only in-frame ones; the method was immunoSEQ multiplex PCR. The sample lists 35,000 to 40,000 clones, about 82% occurring once. Germline values: CDR1 MNHEY, CDR2 SVGAGI. J lost 5 bases, V lost 6 bases, and 7 bases had no gene match. The CDR3 consists of 14 residues. With regard to this clone: Its antigen remains unknown.

Time point in this sample: pretreatment peripheral blood. Whole-study findings and limits: At 3 weeks on treatment, tumor-associated clones expanded more with durable benefit.

This chain joins TRBV6-5 and TRBJ1-1; 9 nucleotides agree with TRBD1. The material sequenced was PBMCs, taken around atezolizumab (anti-PD-L1) treatment. This clonotype originated in a man older than 75 with urothelial cancer. CDR3 sequence (DNA): TGTGCCAGCAGGCAAGAGACAGGGGGGACTGAAGCTTTCTTT. Translation gives CASRQETGGTEAFF.